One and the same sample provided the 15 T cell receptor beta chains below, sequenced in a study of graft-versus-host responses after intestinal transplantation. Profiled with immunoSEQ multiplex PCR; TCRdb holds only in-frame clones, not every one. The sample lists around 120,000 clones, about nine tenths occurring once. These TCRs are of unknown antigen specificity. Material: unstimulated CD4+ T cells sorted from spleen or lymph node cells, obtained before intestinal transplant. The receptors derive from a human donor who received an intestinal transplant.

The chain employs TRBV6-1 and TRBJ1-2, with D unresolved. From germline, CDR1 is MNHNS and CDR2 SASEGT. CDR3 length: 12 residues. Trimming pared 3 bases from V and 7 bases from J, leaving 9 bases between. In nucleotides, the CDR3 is TGTGCCAGCAGTGATCCGGGATTTGGCTACACCTTC. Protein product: CASSDPGFGYTF.

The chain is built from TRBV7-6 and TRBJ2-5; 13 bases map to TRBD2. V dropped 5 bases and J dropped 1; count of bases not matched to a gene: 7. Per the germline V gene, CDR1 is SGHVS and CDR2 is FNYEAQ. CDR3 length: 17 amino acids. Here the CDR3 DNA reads TGTGCCAGCAGCCCGGGACTAGCGGGGACGGTCCAAGAGACCCAGTACTTC. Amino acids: CASSPGLAGTVQETQYF.

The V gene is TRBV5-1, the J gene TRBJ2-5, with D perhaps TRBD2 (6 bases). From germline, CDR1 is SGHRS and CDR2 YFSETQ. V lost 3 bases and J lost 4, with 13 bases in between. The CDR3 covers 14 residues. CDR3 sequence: CASSSKPGLETQYF. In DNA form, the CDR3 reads TGCGCCAGCAGCTCTAAACCGGGACTAGAGACCCAGTACTTC.

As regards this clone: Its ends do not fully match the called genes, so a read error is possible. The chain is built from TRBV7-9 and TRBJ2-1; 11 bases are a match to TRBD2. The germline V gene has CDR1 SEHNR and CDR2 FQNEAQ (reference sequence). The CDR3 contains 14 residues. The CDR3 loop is CASSIAGGPHEQFF. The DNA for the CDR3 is TGTGCCAGCAGCATAGCGGGAGGGCCTCATGAGCAGTTCTTC. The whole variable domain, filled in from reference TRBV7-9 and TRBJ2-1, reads DTGVSQNPRHKITKRGQNVTFRCDPISEHNRLYWYRQTLGQGPEFLTYFQNEAQLEKSRLLSDRFSAERPKGSFSTLEIQRTEQGDSAMYLCASSIAGGPHEQFFGPGTRLTVL.

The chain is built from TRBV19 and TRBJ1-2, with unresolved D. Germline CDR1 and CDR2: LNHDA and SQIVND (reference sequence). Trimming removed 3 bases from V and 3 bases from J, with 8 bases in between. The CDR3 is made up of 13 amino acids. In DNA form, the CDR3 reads TGTGCCAGTAGTATTATTACAGACTATGGCTACACCTTC. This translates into CASSIITDYGYTF.

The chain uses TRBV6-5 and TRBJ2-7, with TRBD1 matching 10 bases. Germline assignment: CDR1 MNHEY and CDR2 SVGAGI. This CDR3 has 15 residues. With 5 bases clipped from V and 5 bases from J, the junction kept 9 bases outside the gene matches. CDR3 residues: CASSIDRGPEDEQYF. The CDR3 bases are TGTGCCAGCAGTATTGACAGGGGGCCCGAGGACGAGCAGTACTTC.

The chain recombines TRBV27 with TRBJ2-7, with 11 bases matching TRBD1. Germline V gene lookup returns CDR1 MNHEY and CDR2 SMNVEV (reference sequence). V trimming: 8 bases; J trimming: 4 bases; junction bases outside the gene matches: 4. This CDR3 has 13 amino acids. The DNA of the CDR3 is TGTGCCAGCGTAGGGACAGGGGGGTACGAGCAGTACTTC. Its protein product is CASVGTGGYEQYF.

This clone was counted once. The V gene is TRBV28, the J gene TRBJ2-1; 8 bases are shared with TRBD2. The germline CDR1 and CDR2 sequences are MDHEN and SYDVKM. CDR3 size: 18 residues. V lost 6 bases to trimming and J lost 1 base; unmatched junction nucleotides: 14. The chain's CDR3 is CASSPDARREDSYNEQFF. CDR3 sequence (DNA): TGTGCCAGCAGCCCCGATGCACGGCGGGAGGATTCCTACAATGAGCAGTTCTTC.

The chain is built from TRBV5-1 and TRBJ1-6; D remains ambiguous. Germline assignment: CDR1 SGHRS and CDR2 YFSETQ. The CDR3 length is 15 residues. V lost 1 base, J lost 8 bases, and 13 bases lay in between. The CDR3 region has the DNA TGCGCCAGCAGCTTGTCGGTTAGCCGCGATTCACCCCTCCACTTT. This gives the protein CASSLSVSRDSPLHF.

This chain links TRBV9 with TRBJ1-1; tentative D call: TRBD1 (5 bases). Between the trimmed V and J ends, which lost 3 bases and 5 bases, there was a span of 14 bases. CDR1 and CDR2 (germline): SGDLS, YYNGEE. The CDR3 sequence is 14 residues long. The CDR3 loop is CASSAYGGGTEAFF. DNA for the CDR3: TGTGCCAGCAGCGCCTACGGGGGGGGGACTGAAGCTTTCTTT.

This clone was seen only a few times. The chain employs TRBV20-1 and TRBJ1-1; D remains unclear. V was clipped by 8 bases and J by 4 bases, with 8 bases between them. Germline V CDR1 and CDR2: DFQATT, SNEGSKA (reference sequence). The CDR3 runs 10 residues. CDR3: CSSVSTEAFF. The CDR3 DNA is TGCAGTTCGGTTAGCACTGAAGCTTTCTTT.

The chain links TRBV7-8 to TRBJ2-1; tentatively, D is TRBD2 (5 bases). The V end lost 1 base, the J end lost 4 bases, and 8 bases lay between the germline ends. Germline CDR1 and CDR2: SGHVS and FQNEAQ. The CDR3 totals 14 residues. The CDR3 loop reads CASSLVREYNEQFF. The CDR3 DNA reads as TGTGCCAGCAGCTTAGTACGGGAATACAATGAGCAGTTCTTC.

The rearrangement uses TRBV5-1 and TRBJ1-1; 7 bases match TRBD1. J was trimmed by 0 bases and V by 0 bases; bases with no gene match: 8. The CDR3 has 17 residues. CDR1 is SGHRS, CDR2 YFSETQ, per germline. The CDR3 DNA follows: TGCGCCAGCAGCTTGGTGATGGGGACAGAATTGAACACTGAAGCTTTCTTT. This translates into CASSLVMGTELNTEAFF.

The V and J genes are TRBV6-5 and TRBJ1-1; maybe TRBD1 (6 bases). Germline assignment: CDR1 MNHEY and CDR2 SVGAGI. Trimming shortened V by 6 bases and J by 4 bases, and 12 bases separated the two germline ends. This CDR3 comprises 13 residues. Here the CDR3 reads CASSSTGITEAFF. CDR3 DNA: TGTGCCAGCAGCTCAACAGGGATCACTGAAGCTTTCTTT.

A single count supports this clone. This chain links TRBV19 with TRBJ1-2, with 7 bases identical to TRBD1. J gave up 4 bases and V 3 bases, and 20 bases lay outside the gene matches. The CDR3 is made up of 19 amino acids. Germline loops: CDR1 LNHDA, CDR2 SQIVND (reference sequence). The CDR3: CASSIRTGRNPRLVYGYTF. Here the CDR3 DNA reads TGTGCCAGTAGTATCCGGACAGGTAGAAACCCGCGACTGGTCTATGGCTACACCTTC.